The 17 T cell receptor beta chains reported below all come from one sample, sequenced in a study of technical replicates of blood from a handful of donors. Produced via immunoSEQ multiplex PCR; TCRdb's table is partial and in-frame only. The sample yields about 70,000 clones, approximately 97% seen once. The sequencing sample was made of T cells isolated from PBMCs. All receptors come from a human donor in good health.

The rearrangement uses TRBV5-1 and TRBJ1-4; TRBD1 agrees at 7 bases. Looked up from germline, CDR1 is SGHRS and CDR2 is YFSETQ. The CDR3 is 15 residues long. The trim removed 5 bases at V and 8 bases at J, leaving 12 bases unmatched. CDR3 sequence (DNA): TGCGCCAGCAGGGGTTCGACAGGGCCGCGAGAAAAACTGTTTTTT. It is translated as CASRGSTGPREKLFF.

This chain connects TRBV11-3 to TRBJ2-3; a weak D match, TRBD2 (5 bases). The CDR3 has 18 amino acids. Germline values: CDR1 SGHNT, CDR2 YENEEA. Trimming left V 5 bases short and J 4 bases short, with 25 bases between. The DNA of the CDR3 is TGTGCCAGCAGCGGAGGTCTTTGGGGTCGAGAACGCTCAGATACGCAGTATTTT. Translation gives CASSGGLWGRERSDTQYF.

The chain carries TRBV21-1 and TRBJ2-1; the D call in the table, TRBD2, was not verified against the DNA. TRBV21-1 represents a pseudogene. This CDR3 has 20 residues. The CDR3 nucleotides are TGTGCCAGCAGCAAAGGAAAGGGACTAGCGGGGGGGAGAATTGGCAATGAGCAGTTCTTC. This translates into CASSKGKGLAGGRIGNEQFF.

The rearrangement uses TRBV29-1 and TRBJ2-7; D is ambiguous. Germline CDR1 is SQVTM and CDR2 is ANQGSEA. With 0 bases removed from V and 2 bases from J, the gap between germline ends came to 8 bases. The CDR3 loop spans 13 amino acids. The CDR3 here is CSVEESPAYEQYF. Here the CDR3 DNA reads TGCAGCGTTGAAGAGAGCCCGGCCTACGAGCAGTACTTC.

CDR3 sequence: CASSRGGGGGETQYF. In DNA form, the CDR3 reads TGTGCCAGCAGCCGGGGCGGGGGGGGCGGAGAGACCCAGTACTTC. The chain uses TRBV7-2 and TRBJ2-5, with 9 bases lining up with TRBD2. CDR1 is SGHTA and CDR2 is FQGNSA in the germline V gene. CDR3 size: 15 residues. The V segment lost 5 bases and the J segment 4 bases; nucleotides outside the gene matches: 8.

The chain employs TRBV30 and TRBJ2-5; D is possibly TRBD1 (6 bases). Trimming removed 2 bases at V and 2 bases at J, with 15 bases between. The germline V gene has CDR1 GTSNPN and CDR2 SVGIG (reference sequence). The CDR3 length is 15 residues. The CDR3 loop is CAWSRAGTIQETQYF. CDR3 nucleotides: TGTGCCTGGAGTCGCGCCGGGACAATTCAAGAGACCCAGTACTTC.

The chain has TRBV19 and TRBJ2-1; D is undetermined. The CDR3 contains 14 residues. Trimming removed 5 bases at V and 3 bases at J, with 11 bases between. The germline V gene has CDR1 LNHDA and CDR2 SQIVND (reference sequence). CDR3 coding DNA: TGTGCCAGTAGTTTTCAGTTGTACTACAATGAGCAGTTCTTC. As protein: CASSFQLYYNEQFF.

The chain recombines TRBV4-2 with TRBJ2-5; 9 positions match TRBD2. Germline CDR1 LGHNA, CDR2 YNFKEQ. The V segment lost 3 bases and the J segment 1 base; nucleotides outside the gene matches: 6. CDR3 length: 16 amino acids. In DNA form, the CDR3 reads TGTGCCAGCAGCCAGGCCCAACTAGCGGGCCAAGAGACCCAGTACTTC. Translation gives CASSQAQLAGQETQYF.

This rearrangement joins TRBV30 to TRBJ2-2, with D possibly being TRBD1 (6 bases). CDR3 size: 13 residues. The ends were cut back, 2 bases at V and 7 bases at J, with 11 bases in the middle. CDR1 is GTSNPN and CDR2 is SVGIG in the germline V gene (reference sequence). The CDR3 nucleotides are TGTGCCTGGAGTCTCCCAGGGGACGGGGAGCTGTTTTTT. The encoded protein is CAWSLPGDGELFF.

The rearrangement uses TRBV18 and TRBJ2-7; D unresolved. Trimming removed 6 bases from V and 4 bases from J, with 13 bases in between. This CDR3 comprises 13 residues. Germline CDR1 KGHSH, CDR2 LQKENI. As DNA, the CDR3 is TGTGCCAGCTCGTCGACTCTTCCTTACGAGCAGTACTTC. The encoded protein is CASSSTLPYEQYF.

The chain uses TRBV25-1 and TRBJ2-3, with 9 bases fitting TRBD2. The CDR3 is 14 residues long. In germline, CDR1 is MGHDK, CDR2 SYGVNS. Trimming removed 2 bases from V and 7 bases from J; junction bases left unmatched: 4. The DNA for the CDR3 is TGTGCCAGCAGTGAAGCGGGAGGGCCGCATACGCAGTATTTT. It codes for CASSEAGGPHTQYF.

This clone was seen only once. CDR3 DNA: TGTGCCAGTAGTATTCTGATAACAGGGATAGCTGAAGCTTTCTTT. Its translation: CASSILITGIAEAFF. V usage is TRBV19 and J usage is TRBJ1-1; weak D call: TRBD1 (6 bases). Trimming pared 3 bases from V and 6 bases from J, leaving 17 bases between. The length of the CDR3 is 15 residues. CDR1 and CDR2 (germline): LNHDA, SQIVND (reference sequence).

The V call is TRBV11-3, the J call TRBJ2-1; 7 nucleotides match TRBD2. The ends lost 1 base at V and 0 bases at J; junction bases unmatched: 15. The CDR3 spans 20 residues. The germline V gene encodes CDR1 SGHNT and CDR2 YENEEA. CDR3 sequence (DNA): TGTGCCAGCAGCTTAGTCGTGCTAGCGGACCTGAGTGGCTCCTACAATGAGCAGTTCTTC. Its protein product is CASSLVVLADLSGSYNEQFF.

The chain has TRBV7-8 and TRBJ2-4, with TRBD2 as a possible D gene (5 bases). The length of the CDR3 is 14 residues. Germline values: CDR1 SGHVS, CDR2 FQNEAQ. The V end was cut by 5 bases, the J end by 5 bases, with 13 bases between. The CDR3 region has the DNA TGTGCCAGCAGCCCACCAGCGGTAGAAAACATTCAGTACTTC. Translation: CASSPPAVENIQYF.

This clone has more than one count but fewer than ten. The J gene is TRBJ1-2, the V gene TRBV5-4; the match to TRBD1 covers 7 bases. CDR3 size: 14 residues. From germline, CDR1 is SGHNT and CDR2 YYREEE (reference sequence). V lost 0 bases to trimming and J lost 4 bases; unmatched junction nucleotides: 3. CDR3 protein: CASSLDRGSYGYTF. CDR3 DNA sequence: TGTGCCAGCAGCTTGGACAGGGGCAGCTATGGCTACACCTTC.

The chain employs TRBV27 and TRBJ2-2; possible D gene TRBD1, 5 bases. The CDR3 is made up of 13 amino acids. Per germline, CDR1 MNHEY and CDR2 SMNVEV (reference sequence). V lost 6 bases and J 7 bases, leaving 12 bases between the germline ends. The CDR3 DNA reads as TGTGCCAGCAGCTGGAAAGGGGACGGGGAGCTGTTTTTT. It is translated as CASSWKGDGELFF.

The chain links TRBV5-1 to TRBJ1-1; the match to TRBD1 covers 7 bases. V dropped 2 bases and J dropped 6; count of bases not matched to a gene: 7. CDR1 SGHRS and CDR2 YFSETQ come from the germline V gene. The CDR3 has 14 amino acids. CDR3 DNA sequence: TGCGCCAGCAGCTTAACAGGGGCTAGGGCTGAAGCTTTCTTT. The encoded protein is CASSLTGARAEAFF.